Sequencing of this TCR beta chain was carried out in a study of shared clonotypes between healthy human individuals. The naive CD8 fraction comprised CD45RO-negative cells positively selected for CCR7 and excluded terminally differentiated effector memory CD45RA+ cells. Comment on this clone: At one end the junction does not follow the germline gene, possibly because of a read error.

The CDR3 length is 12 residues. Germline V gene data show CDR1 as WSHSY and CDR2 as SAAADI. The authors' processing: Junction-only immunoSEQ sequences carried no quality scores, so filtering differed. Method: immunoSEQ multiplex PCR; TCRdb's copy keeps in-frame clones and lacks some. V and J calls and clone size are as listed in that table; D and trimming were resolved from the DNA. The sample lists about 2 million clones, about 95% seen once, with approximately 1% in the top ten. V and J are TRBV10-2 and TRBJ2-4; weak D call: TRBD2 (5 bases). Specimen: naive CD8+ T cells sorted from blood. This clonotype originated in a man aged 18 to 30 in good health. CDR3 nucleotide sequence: TGCGCCAGCAGTGACGTCGGGAACGAGATAACGTTC. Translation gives CASSDVGNEITF.